This TCR beta chain was observed in a study of T cell responses to AZD1222 COVID-19 vaccine. Sequencing was performed with immunoSEQ multiplex PCR; in TCRdb, only in-frame clones are kept and a portion is missing. The sample records 95,000 to 150,000 clones, about 87% being singletons. The material was peripheral blood, obtained on day 0 of AZD1222 vaccination. The sequence was collected from an adult in good health.

CDR3 amino acids: CASSLVGRGNSPLHF. DNA of the CDR3: TGTGCCAGCAGCTTAGTTGGGAGGGGTAATTCACCCCTCCACTTT. The chain joins TRBV7-6 to TRBJ1-6; D is perhaps TRBD1 (5 bases). Germline values: CDR1 SGHVS, CDR2 FNYEAQ. Deletions cut 1 base from V and 6 bases from J, with 10 bases between. This CDR3 is 15 amino acids long.